These T cell receptor beta chains were read from a single sample in a study of blood T cells in healthy people across ages. From the 5' RACE reads, TCRdb called clonotypes with MiXCR, one entry per CDR3 protein. The sample has hundreds of thousands of distinct CDR3 sequences; approximately 30% are singletons. Specimen: blood. Receptor source: a woman of 80 years or more in good health. Both conserved end residues are part of each CDR3. Each record gives: clone size, V gene, J gene, D gene, CDR3 protein, CDR3 DNA. A D gene is named only where the DNA matches it firmly. Size is stated for part of the rows, as once, few or many counts, or as a class when the clone is expanded.

clone_size: .; v_call: TRBV7-9; j_call: TRBJ1-2; d_call: .; cdr3_aa: CASSLGVSGPIYGYTF; cdr3_nt: TGTGCCAGCAGCTTGGGTGTAAGTGGACCGATCTATGGCTACACCTTC
clone_size: many; v_call: TRBV7-8; j_call: TRBJ2-6; d_call: .; cdr3_aa: CASSLSPRGAGANVLTF; cdr3_nt: TGTGCCAGCAGCTTATCCCCTAGGGGCGCCGGGGCCAACGTCCTGACTTTC
clone_size: many; v_call: TRBV7-2; j_call: TRBJ2-3; d_call: TRBD2; cdr3_aa: CASSFSSGGPGDTQYF; cdr3_nt: TGTGCCAGCAGCTTTAGCAGCGGGGGCCCCGGGGATACGCAGTATTTT
clone_size: many; v_call: TRBV6-6; j_call: TRBJ1-2; d_call: .; cdr3_aa: CASSYSTPQGGGYTF; cdr3_nt: TGTGCCAGCAGTTACTCGACCCCGCAGGGTGGTGGCTACACCTTC
clone_size: many; v_call: TRBV9; j_call: TRBJ2-7; d_call: .; cdr3_aa: CASSATARSYEQYF; cdr3_nt: TGTGCCAGCAGCGCCACAGCTAGGTCCTACGAGCAGTACTTC
clone_size: few; v_call: TRBV5-1; j_call: TRBJ1-6; d_call: TRBD1; cdr3_aa: CASSQTGGDSPLHF; cdr3_nt: TGCGCCAGCAGCCAGACAGGGGGTGATTCACCCCTCCACTTT
clone_size: .; v_call: TRBV29-1; j_call: TRBJ2-1; d_call: .; cdr3_aa: CSVGFRDEQFF; cdr3_nt: TGCAGCGTTGGTTTCAGGGATGAGCAGTTCTTC
clone_size: .; v_call: TRBV5-5; j_call: TRBJ1-6; d_call: .; cdr3_aa: CASSLGESPLHF; cdr3_nt: TGTGCCAGCAGCTTGGGGGAATCACCCCTCCACTTT
clone_size: .; v_call: TRBV20-1; j_call: TRBJ2-5; d_call: .; cdr3_aa: CSARVVGGLPETQYF; cdr3_nt: TGCAGTGCTAGAGTTGTGGGGGGCCTTCCGGAGACCCAGTACTTC
clone_size: .; v_call: TRBV12-3/TRBV12-4; j_call: TRBJ2-3; d_call: .; cdr3_aa: CASRLQVRTDTQYF; cdr3_nt: TGTGCCAGCAGATTACAAGTGAGGACAGATACGCAGTATTTT
clone_size: many; v_call: TRBV6-2/TRBV6-3; j_call: TRBJ2-7; d_call: .; cdr3_aa: CASSYSEVSYNEQYF; cdr3_nt: TGTGCCAGCAGTTACTCCGAAGTATCCTACAATGAGCAGTACTTC
clone_size: few; v_call: TRBV18; j_call: TRBJ1-4; d_call: TRBD1; cdr3_aa: CASSLRPPDRGHGKLFF; cdr3_nt: TGTGCCAGCTCACTTCGGCCCCCCGATAGGGGGCATGGAAAACTGTTTTTT
clone_size: many; v_call: TRBV27; j_call: TRBJ1-5; d_call: .; cdr3_aa: CASSPRDNQPQHF; cdr3_nt: TGTGCCAGCAGTCCCAGGGACAATCAGCCCCAGCATTTT
clone_size: many; v_call: TRBV10-3; j_call: TRBJ2-1; d_call: TRBD2; cdr3_aa: CAISDPLGGGRVNEQFF; cdr3_nt: TGTGCCATCAGTGACCCACTTGGGGGGGGAAGGGTCAATGAGCAGTTCTTC
clone_size: .; v_call: TRBV12-3/TRBV12-4; j_call: TRBJ2-7; d_call: TRBD1; cdr3_aa: CASSTGTGVYNEQYF; cdr3_nt: TGTGCCAGCAGTACCGGGACAGGGGTCTACAATGAGCAGTACTTC
clone_size: .; v_call: TRBV7-9; j_call: TRBJ1-5; d_call: TRBD1; cdr3_aa: CASSRTGTGLFSNQPQHF; cdr3_nt: TGTGCCAGCAGCCGTACCGGGACAGGGCTTTTTAGCAATCAGCCCCAGCATTTT
clone_size: many; v_call: TRBV9; j_call: TRBJ2-7; d_call: TRBD1; cdr3_aa: CASSVGQGTGLHEQYF; cdr3_nt: TGTGCCAGCAGCGTTGGACAGGGGACGGGTCTGCACGAGCAGTACTTC
clone_size: .; v_call: TRBV3-1; j_call: TRBJ1-5; d_call: .; cdr3_aa: CASSQGDPRMGNCNQPQHF; cdr3_nt: TGTGCCAGCAGCCAAGGAGACCCCAGGATGGGGAATTGCAATCAGCCCCAGCATTTT
clone_size: many; v_call: TRBV7-2; j_call: TRBJ1-2; d_call: .; cdr3_aa: CASSSQTQGYYGYTF; cdr3_nt: TGTGCCAGCAGCTCGCAAACGCAGGGTTACTATGGCTACACCTTC
clone_size: few; v_call: TRBV5-1; j_call: TRBJ1-2; d_call: .; cdr3_aa: CASSPRRRVEQNYGYTF; cdr3_nt: TGCGCCAGCAGCCCACGACGTAGAGTCGAACAAAACTATGGCTACACCTTC
clone_size: many; v_call: TRBV11-2; j_call: TRBJ2-7; d_call: TRBD2; cdr3_aa: CASSFGRTSSYEQYF; cdr3_nt: TGTGCCAGCAGCTTCGGGCGGACTAGCTCCTACGAGCAGTACTTC
clone_size: .; v_call: TRBV7-2; j_call: TRBJ1-1; d_call: .; cdr3_aa: CASSLDKGMNTEAFF; cdr3_nt: TGTGCCAGCAGCTTAGATAAGGGCATGAACACTGAAGCTTTCTTT
clone_size: many; v_call: TRBV20-1; j_call: TRBJ1-2; d_call: .; cdr3_aa: CSARDLGKNYGYTF; cdr3_nt: TGCAGTGCTAGAGATTTAGGGAAGAACTATGGCTACACCTTC
clone_size: .; v_call: TRBV20-1; j_call: TRBJ2-2; d_call: TRBD2; cdr3_aa: CSAPSRLAGGTRELFF; cdr3_nt: TGCAGTGCTCCATCCAGACTAGCGGGAGGGACCCGGGAGCTGTTTTTT
clone_size: few; v_call: TRBV3-1; j_call: TRBJ2-7; d_call: TRBD2; cdr3_aa: CASSQERGLALFSYNEQYF; cdr3_nt: TGTGCCAGCAGCCAAGAACGGGGACTAGCGTTATTCTCCTACAATGAGCAGTACTTC